This T cell receptor (beta chain) was observed in a study of cytomegalovirus exposure and HLA in healthy donors. Study results and caveats: CMV serostatus was the only immune exposure information that was available.

The primer mix had 60 Vbeta and 13 Jbeta primers. TCRdb's copy holds only in-frame clones and misses some; the assay was immunoSEQ multiplex PCR. Of approximately 150,000 clones listed, more than 75% were seen once; the top ten hold just over 2.5%. On this clone: Its specificity is not known.

V was shortened by 3 bases and J by 6 bases, with 5 bases between the two germline ends. The length of the CDR3 is 11 residues. Germline V gives CDR1 SQVTM, CDR2 ANQGSEA. The receptor comes from a man aged 30-40 years in good health and CMV-seropositive. Specimen: PBMCs. V is TRBV29-1 and J is TRBJ2-2; the D is unclear. This CDR3 reads CSVDESGELFF. CDR3 nucleotides: TGCAGCGTTGATGAGTCCGGGGAGCTGTTTTTT.